This is a list of T cell receptor beta chains from one sample in a study of neoadjuvant nivolumab and ipilimumab in lung cancer. Sequencing used immunoSEQ multiplex PCR; TCRdb keeps in-frame clones, though not all of them. The sample includes tens of thousands of clones, 80% to 90% of them seen just once. Source: blood, taken before neoadjuvant nivolumab, alone or with ipilimumab. Every receptor here comes from an adult with non-small cell lung cancer. Some clones in this sample may be carry-over from other donors' samples. The CDR3 runs from the conserved cysteine through the conserved F or W. D genes are given only for firm matches. Size is omitted from some rows. Given values are once, few, many or a class for expanded clones.

J gene	D gene	clone size	V gene	CDR3 protein	CDR3 DNA
TRBJ1-3	NA	NA	TRBV30	CAWDKGSGNTIYF	TGTGCCTGGGACAAGGGATCTGGAAACACCATATATTTT
TRBJ2-1	NA	NA	TRBV5-1	CASSLNDGNIEQFF	TGCGCCAGCAGCTTGAATGACGGGAATATTGAGCAGTTCTTC
TRBJ1-1	TRBD1	few	TRBV29-1	CSGEGTVNTEAFF	TGCAGCGGTGAAGGGACAGTGAACACTGAAGCTTTCTTT
TRBJ2-1	NA	NA	TRBV7-6	CASSLLASRLVYNEQFF	TGTGCCAGCAGCTTACTCGCTAGCCGGTTAGTCTACAATGAGCAGTTCTTC
TRBJ2-3	NA	NA	TRBV5-1	CASSLRASSTDTQYF	TGCGCCAGCAGCTTAAGGGCCTCTAGCACAGATACGCAGTATTTT
TRBJ2-7	TRBD2	NA	TRBV7-2	CASSLARGLAGASYEQYF	TGTGCCAGCAGCTTAGCGAGGGGTCTAGCGGGAGCCTCGTACGAGCAGTACTTC
TRBJ1-1	TRBD1	NA	TRBV6-6	CASSWDRVNPEAFF	TGTGCCAGCAGTTGGGACAGGGTGAACCCTGAAGCTTTCTTT
TRBJ2-5	TRBD1	NA	TRBV7-9	CASSYPGTGDSGTQYF	TGTGCCAGCAGCTATCCCGGGACAGGGGACTCGGGGACCCAGTACTTC
TRBJ1-5	TRBD1	NA	TRBV19	CASTTGQGYNQPQHF	TGTGCCAGTACCACGGGACAGGGCTACAATCAGCCCCAGCATTTT
TRBJ1-4	NA	once	TRBV9	CASAAGPNEKLFF	TGTGCCAGCGCTGCAGGGCCTAATGAAAAACTGTTTTTT
TRBJ1-1	NA	NA	TRBV7-9	CASSSREGNTEAFF	TGTGCCAGCAGCTCGAGGGAGGGGAACACTGAAGCTTTCTTT
TRBJ2-3	TRBD2	once	TRBV29-1	CSVTASGSLNTQYF	TGCAGCGTTACGGCTAGCGGGAGCCTAAATACGCAGTATTTT
TRBJ1-1	NA	NA	TRBV11-2	CASSLSDGGYEAFF	TGTGCCAGCAGCCTCTCGGACGGTGGCTATGAGGCTTTCTTT
TRBJ1-1	NA	NA	TRBV6-5	CASSYSAMGNTEAFF	TGTGCCAGCAGTTATTCGGCCATGGGAAACACTGAAGCTTTCTTT
TRBJ2-6	NA	NA	TRBV14	CASSQSGANVLTF	TGTGCCAGCAGCCAATCTGGGGCCAACGTCCTGACTTTC
TRBJ1-1	TRBD1	NA	TRBV30	CAWSPSGTGTFEAFF	TGTGCCTGGAGTCCTTCCGGGACAGGTACTTTTGAAGCTTTCTTT
TRBJ2-7	NA	NA	TRBV14	CASSQITGSEQYF	TGTGCCAGCAGCCAAATCACAGGGAGCGAGCAGTACTTC
TRBJ2-1	NA	NA	TRBV7-8	CASSRSNEQFF	TGTGCCAGCAGTCGATCCAATGAGCAGTTCTTC
TRBJ1-1	NA	NA	TRBV11-2	CASSTGLNTEAFF	TGTGCCAGCAGCACAGGGTTGAACACTGAAGCTTTCTTT
TRBJ1-2	TRBD1	NA	TRBV18	CASSQDRDYGYTF	TGTGCCAGCTCACAAGACAGGGATTATGGCTACACCTTC
TRBJ2-1	NA	few	TRBV11-2	CASSSNNEQFF	TGTGCCAGCAGCTCGAACAATGAGCAGTTCTTC
TRBJ2-1	NA	NA	TRBV7-9	CASSLGAGDNEQFF	TGTGCCAGCAGCTTAGGAGCGGGCGACAATGAGCAGTTCTTC
TRBJ2-5	NA	NA	TRBV10-3	CAISEPGAIQETQYF	TGTGCCATCAGTGAGCCAGGGGCAATTCAAGAGACCCAGTACTTC
TRBJ2-1	TRBD2	few	TRBV7-2	CASSLSGGLYNEQFF	TGTGCCAGCAGCTTGTCGGGGGGGCTATACAATGAGCAGTTCTTC
TRBJ2-5	TRBD2	NA	TRBV5-1	CASRSGTSGSETQYF	TGCGCCAGCAGATCCGGGACTAGCGGATCAGAGACCCAGTACTTC
TRBJ2-7	TRBD1	once	TRBV5-4	CASSLRGQARRGSYEQYF	TGTGCCAGCAGCTTGCGGGGACAGGCCCGGCGGGGCTCCTACGAGCAGTACTTC
TRBJ2-5	TRBD2	NA	TRBV11-3	CASSFRGEQETQYF	TGTGCCAGCAGCTTCCGGGGGGAACAAGAGACCCAGTACTTC
TRBJ1-2	NA	NA	TRBV6-6	CASRTGGVLNYGYTF	TGTGCCAGCAGGACCGGAGGGGTCCTCAACTATGGCTACACCTTC
TRBJ2-7	NA	NA	TRBV7-2	CASSFWSTANEQYF	TGTGCCAGCAGCTTCTGGTCGACAGCCAACGAGCAGTACTTC
TRBJ1-5	NA	NA	TRBV18	CASSPGDEQPQHF	TGTGCCAGCTCACCAGGGGATGAGCAGCCCCAGCATTTT
TRBJ2-5	NA	NA	TRBV19	CASSVNGAGQETQYF	TGTGCCAGTAGTGTGAACGGGGCTGGCCAAGAGACCCAGTACTTC
TRBJ2-7	TRBD2	NA	TRBV27	CASSFPLGLASTYEQYF	TGTGCCAGCAGTTTCCCTCTAGGACTAGCTAGCACCTACGAGCAGTACTTC
TRBJ2-3	TRBD1	NA	TRBV9	CASSLQPGTGADTQYF	TGTGCCAGCAGCCTACAGCCTGGGACAGGAGCAGATACGCAGTATTTT
TRBJ2-7	TRBD1	once	TRBV5-1	CASSLKGASYEQYF	TGCGCCAGCAGCTTGAAGGGGGCTTCCTACGAGCAGTACTTC
TRBJ2-1	TRBD2	NA	TRBV4-1	CASSQTSSDEQFF	TGCGCCAGCAGCCAGACTAGCAGTGATGAGCAGTTCTTC
TRBJ2-7	NA	NA	TRBV11-2	CASSFGGFYEQYF	TGTGCCAGCAGCTTTGGAGGGTTCTACGAGCAGTACTTC
TRBJ2-7	TRBD1	few	TRBV7-6	CASSSPFGTGGYEQYF	TGTGCCAGCAGCTCACCTTTCGGGACAGGGGGATACGAGCAGTACTTC
TRBJ2-7	TRBD2	NA	TRBV9	CASSPGLVAYEQYF	TGTGCCAGCAGCCCCGGACTAGTAGCCTACGAGCAGTACTTC
TRBJ2-7	TRBD1	NA	TRBV7-2	CASSLETGSEQYF	TGTGCCAGCAGCTTAGAGACAGGGAGCGAGCAGTACTTC
TRBJ2-1	TRBD2	NA	TRBV6-1	CASTSLAGNEQFF	TGTGCCAGCACTTCACTAGCGGGAAATGAGCAGTTCTTC
TRBJ2-7	NA	NA	TRBV5-1	CASSPTWRGSLNYEQYF	TGCGCCAGCAGCCCAACGTGGAGGGGATCCCTAAACTACGAGCAGTACTTC
TRBJ2-7	TRBD2	NA	TRBV18	CASSDLAGGLDEQYF	TGTGCCAGCTCAGATCTAGCGGGAGGGCTCGACGAGCAGTACTTC
TRBJ2-5	NA	NA	TRBV10-3	CAIRYQETQYF	TGTGCCATCAGGTACCAAGAGACCCAGTACTTC
TRBJ1-2	TRBD1	NA	TRBV18	CASSHPSGGRVGYTF	TGTGCCAGCTCACATCCATCAGGGGGCAGGGTTGGCTACACCTTC
TRBJ2-1	TRBD2	once	TRBV4-1	CASSQGLAGGDEQFF	TGCGCCAGCAGCCAAGGTCTAGCGGGAGGGGATGAGCAGTTCTTC
TRBJ2-5	TRBD2	once	TRBV14	CASSLGVTSGRLGETQYF	TGTGCCAGCAGCCTTGGGGTGACTAGCGGGAGGCTCGGGGAGACCCAGTACTTC
TRBJ2-5	NA	NA	TRBV21-1	CASSMRRQETQYF	TGTGCCAGCAGCATGAGGCGGCAAGAGACCCAGTACTTC
TRBJ1-2	NA	NA	TRBV7-9	CASSLAMGRANYGYTF	TGTGCCAGCAGCTTAGCTATGGGGCGAGCTAACTATGGCTACACCTTC
TRBJ2-2	TRBD1	NA	TRBV30	CAWTEGQYTGELFF	TGTGCCTGGACTGAGGGACAGTACACCGGGGAGCTGTTTTTT
TRBJ2-1	NA	NA	TRBV5-1	CASSLGGVGMNEQFF	TGCGCCAGCAGCTTGGGGGGGGTAGGGATGAATGAGCAGTTCTTC
TRBJ2-7	NA	NA	TRBV18	CASSPGDTYEQYF	TGTGCCAGCTCACCGGGAGATACCTACGAGCAGTACTTC
TRBJ1-2	TRBD1	NA	TRBV2	CASSDQGAGYGYTF	TGTGCCAGCAGTGACCAGGGGGCTGGCTATGGCTACACCTTC
TRBJ2-7	TRBD2	NA	TRBV29-1	CSVETPGLAGVVYEQYF	TGCAGCGTTGAAACCCCCGGACTAGCGGGAGTCGTCTACGAGCAGTACTTC
TRBJ1-1	NA	NA	TRBV6-1	CASSEFAISFTEAFF	TGTGCCAGCAGTGAATTCGCGATTTCGTTCACTGAAGCTTTCTTT
TRBJ2-2	NA	NA	TRBV15	CATSRDGVNTGELFF	TGTGCCACCAGCAGAGATGGCGTGAACACCGGGGAGCTGTTTTTT
TRBJ2-7	NA	NA	TRBV19	CASSILGGTYEQYF	TGTGCCAGTAGTATATTAGGGGGAACCTACGAGCAGTACTTC
TRBJ1-5	NA	NA	TRBV28	CASSVISNQPQHF	TGTGCCAGCAGTGTCATTAGCAATCAGCCCCAGCATTTT
TRBJ1-1	NA	NA	TRBV5-1	CASSTLEGNTEAFF	TGCGCCAGCAGTACCCTCGAGGGGAACACTGAAGCTTTCTTT
TRBJ1-1	NA	NA	TRBV18	CASSPPVRGSAEAFF	TGTGCCAGCTCACCACCGGTGAGGGGGTCCGCTGAAGCTTTCTTT
TRBJ2-7	TRBD2	NA	TRBV11-2	CASSSKGLAYEQYF	TGTGCCAGCAGCTCAAAAGGACTAGCTTACGAGCAGTACTTC